These 20 T cell receptor beta chains were sequenced from one sample in a study of shared clonotypes between healthy human individuals. The repertoire was sequenced with immunoSEQ multiplex PCR; TCRdb's copy has only in-frame clones and lacks some. In the table there are 1.4 million or so clones, approximately 98.5% of which are singletons. The sequenced material came from naive CD4+ T cells sorted from blood. Subset of the sample: CD45RA+ positively selected. These receptors were obtained from a man aged 25-40 years in good health.

V gene TRBV11-2 combines with J gene TRBJ2-1; either TRBD1 or TRBD2 may supply D (5 bases each). The CDR3 is 16 residues long. Germline CDR1 SGHAT, CDR2 FQNNGV. With 5 bases removed from V and 5 bases from J, the gap between germline ends came to 19 bases. The CDR3 sequence is CASSRGPWTVNNEQFF. The CDR3 region has the DNA TGTGCCAGCAGCAGGGGACCTTGGACGGTGAACAATGAGCAGTTCTTC.

The genes are TRBV2 and TRBJ2-1; TRBD1 matches 9 bases. The CDR3 covers 14 residues. Germline loops: CDR1 SNHLY, CDR2 FYNNEI. V dropped 6 bases and J dropped 4; count of bases not matched to a gene: 4. CDR3 nucleotides: TGTGCCAGCAGACCGGGACAGGGATACAATGAGCAGTTCTTC. It specifies CASRPGQGYNEQFF.

V usage is TRBV7-9 and J usage is TRBJ2-2; either TRBD1 or TRBD2 may supply D (5 bases each). This CDR3 spans 16 amino acids. Germline V gene data show CDR1 as SEHNR and CDR2 as FQNEAQ (reference sequence). The V and J ends lost 4 bases and 2 bases respectively, with 14 bases between them. The CDR3 here is CASSSWGNGNTGELFF. For the CDR3, the DNA is TGTGCCAGCAGCTCATGGGGGAATGGCAACACCGGGGAGCTGTTTTTT. Based on the CDR3 plus reference TRBV7-9 and TRBJ2-2, the full variable domain is DTGVSQNPRHKITKRGQNVTFRCDPISEHNRLYWYRQTLGQGPEFLTYFQNEAQLEKSRLLSDRFSAERPKGSFSTLEIQRTEQGDSAMYLCASSSWGNGNTGELFFGEGSRLTVL.

This chain connects TRBV27 to TRBJ2-1; D is unclear. The V and J ends lost 6 bases and 6 bases respectively, with 21 bases between them. Germline V lookup: CDR1 MNHEY, CDR2 SMNVEV (reference sequence). The CDR3 spans 16 residues. CDR3: CASSPSWSTRRNEQFF. The DNA for the CDR3 is TGTGCCAGCAGCCCATCCTGGAGTACGCGTCGCAATGAGCAGTTCTTC.

The rearrangement links TRBV18 to TRBJ2-5; 10 bases align to TRBD2. The trim removed 1 base at V and 5 bases at J, leaving 4 bases unmatched. CDR3 length: 15 residues. Germline-derived CDR1 and CDR2 are KGHSH and LQKENI. DNA of the CDR3: TGTGCCAGCTCACCACTCGCTAGCGGGAGTGAGACCCAGTACTTC. Its translation is CASSPLASGSETQYF. Variable domain in full (rest from reference TRBV18 and TRBJ2-5): NAGVMQNPRHLVRRRGQEARLRCSPMKGHSHVYWYRQLPEEGLKFMVYLQKENIIDESGMPKERFSAEFPKEGPSILRIQQVVRGDSAAYFCASSPLASGSETQYFGPGTRLLVL.

V is TRBV28 and J is TRBJ1-2; D not resolved. Germline-derived CDR1 and CDR2 are MDHEN and SYDVKM. V was shortened by 5 bases and J by 2 bases, with 9 bases between the two germline ends. There are 13 residues in the CDR3. The CDR3 sequence is CASSPSTNYGYTF. The CDR3 DNA reads TGTGCCAGCAGTCCATCCACAAACTATGGCTACACCTTC.

This chain uses TRBV9 with TRBJ2-1; 11 bases map to TRBD2. V was pared by 2 bases and J by 4 bases, with 5 bases of the junction left unmatched. From germline, CDR1 is SGDLS and CDR2 YYNGEE. The CDR3 totals 16 residues. In DNA form, the CDR3 reads TGTGCCAGCAGCGTTTCTAGCGGGAGGTTATACAATGAGCAGTTCTTC. Encoded protein: CASSVSSGRLYNEQFF.

The rearrangement joins TRBV7-6 to TRBJ2-7; D possibly uses TRBD1 or TRBD2 (5 bases each). CDR1 and CDR2 (germline): SGHVS, FNYEAQ. With 5 bases removed from V and 0 bases from J, the gap between germline ends came to 17 bases. This CDR3 has 16 amino acids. The DNA of the CDR3 is TGTGCCAGCAGCCCTCAAACACTAGGGGTCTCCTACGAGCAGTACTTC. Its protein product is CASSPQTLGVSYEQYF.

This clone was counted once. The DNA of the CDR3 is TGTGCCAGCAGCGCGGAGCGGGAGTCTTACGAGCAGTACTTC. Amino acids: CASSAERESYEQYF. V and J are TRBV7-3 and TRBJ2-7; TRBD2 matches 8 bases. The V gene end was trimmed by 5 bases and the J gene end by 4 bases; junction bases not matched to a gene: 7. There are 14 residues in the CDR3. CDR1 is SGHTA and CDR2 is FQGTGA in the germline V gene. The full variable domain, completed using reference TRBV7-3 and TRBJ2-7, is GAGVSQTPSNKVTEKGKYVELRCDPISGHTALYWYRQSLGQGPEFLIYFQGTGAADDSGLPNDRFFAVRPEGSVSTLKIQRTERGDSAVYLCASSAERESYEQYFGPGTRLTVT.

The chain has TRBV9 and TRBJ1-2; weak D call: TRBD1 (6 bases). Per germline, CDR1 SGDLS and CDR2 YYNGEE. Trimming left V 5 bases short and J 1 base short, with 12 bases between. This CDR3 has 14 residues. The CDR3 sequence is CASRRTDLNYGYTF. Here the CDR3 DNA reads TGTGCCAGCAGAAGGACAGACCTTAACTATGGCTACACCTTC.

The chain combines TRBV27 with TRBJ1-5; perhaps TRBD1 as D (6 bases). V was clipped by 5 bases and J by 4 bases, with 15 bases between them. The V gene's germline CDR1 is MNHEY and CDR2 SMNVEV (reference sequence). CDR3 length: 15 amino acids. The CDR3 region has the DNA TGTGCCAGCAGTCCAGGGACAAGCGGTAATCAGCCCCAGCATTTT. This gives the protein CASSPGTSGNQPQHF.

A note on this clone: Other DNA sequences in the same sample also yield this CDR3. V and J are TRBV2 and TRBJ2-2, with D perhaps TRBD1 (5 bases). Germline lookup yields CDR1 SNHLY and CDR2 FYNNEI. V lost 4 bases and J 6 bases, leaving 6 bases between the germline ends. This CDR3 contains 12 residues. Written as DNA, the CDR3 is TGTGCCAGCAGTGCAGGGTCCGGGGAGCTGTTTTTT. Translated, it gives CASSAGSGELFF.

This chain connects TRBV5-1 to TRBJ2-5; a possible D gene is TRBD2 (5 bases). Trimming cost V 7 bases and J 2 bases, with 12 bases left between them. Looked up from germline, CDR1 is SGHRS and CDR2 is YFSETQ. This CDR3 is 13 amino acids long. The CDR3 region is CASGLGGQETQYF. As DNA, the CDR3 is TGCGCCAGCGGACTTGGCGGGCAAGAGACCCAGTACTTC.

The CDR3 DNA reads TGTGCCAGCAGCATTACGACAGGGGGCTTCCACGAGCAGTACTTC. Its translation is CASSITTGGFHEQYF. The V and J genes are TRBV7-2 and TRBJ2-7; 10 bases are shared with TRBD1. The CDR3 contains 15 residues. Germline CDR1 and CDR2: SGHTA and FQGNSA. The junction had 9 bases not matched to a gene; V was cut back by 5 bases and J by 5 bases.

The chain employs TRBV7-5 and TRBJ2-5; TRBD2 was called by the table and not checked on the DNA. TRBV7-5 is classified as a pseudogene. This CDR3 is built from 13 residues. The CDR3 DNA reads TGTGTCAGAAGCTCACCGGGTCCAGAGACCCAGTACTTC. It specifies CVRSSPGPETQYF.

The genes are TRBV19 and TRBJ2-7; D remains ambiguous. Germline V gives CDR1 LNHDA, CDR2 SQIVND (reference sequence). The V end lost 3 bases, the J end lost 0 bases, and 6 bases lay between the germline ends. The CDR3 extends over 13 amino acids. The CDR3 protein is CASSIWDSYEQYF. The CDR3 DNA is TGTGCCAGTAGTATTTGGGACTCCTACGAGCAGTACTTC.

Comment on this clone: This sample also contains other DNA sequences that code for the same CDR3. The rearrangement links TRBV27 to TRBJ2-7; 7 bases agree with TRBD1. From germline, CDR1 is MNHEY and CDR2 SMNVEV (reference sequence). The V and J ends lost 6 bases and 0 bases, in that order; junction bases with no gene match: 5. The CDR3 runs 14 residues. The CDR3 is CASRRTGSSYEQYF. As DNA, the CDR3 is TGTGCCAGCAGGCGGACAGGAAGCTCCTACGAGCAGTACTTC.

The genes are TRBV12-5 and TRBJ1-1; maybe TRBD1 (5 bases). The V and J ends lost 6 bases and 4 bases respectively, with 12 bases between them. Germline CDR1 reads LGHNT; CDR2 reads FRNRAP. The CDR3 length is 13 residues. The CDR3 sequence: CASGYIGATEAFF. The CDR3 DNA follows: TGTGCTAGTGGATACATAGGGGCCACTGAAGCTTTCTTT.

This clone was seen just once. V is TRBV29-1 and J is TRBJ2-7; D not resolved. Germline values: CDR1 SQVTM, CDR2 ANQGSEA. This CDR3 has 13 amino acids. V was shortened by 3 bases and J by 4 bases, with 13 bases between the two germline ends. The CDR3 protein is CSVEAGIGYEQYF. For the CDR3, the DNA is TGCAGCGTTGAGGCAGGCATCGGGTACGAGCAGTACTTC.

The rearrangement uses TRBV2 and TRBJ2-1; TRBD2 might be the D (5 bases). Per germline, CDR1 SNHLY and CDR2 FYNNEI. The ends were cut back, 1 base at V and 6 bases at J, with 10 bases in the middle. This CDR3 is built from 14 residues. The CDR3 DNA sequence: TGTGCCAGCAGTGAAGAGAGGGCGACCAATGAGCAGTTCTTC. This codes for CASSEERATNEQFF.